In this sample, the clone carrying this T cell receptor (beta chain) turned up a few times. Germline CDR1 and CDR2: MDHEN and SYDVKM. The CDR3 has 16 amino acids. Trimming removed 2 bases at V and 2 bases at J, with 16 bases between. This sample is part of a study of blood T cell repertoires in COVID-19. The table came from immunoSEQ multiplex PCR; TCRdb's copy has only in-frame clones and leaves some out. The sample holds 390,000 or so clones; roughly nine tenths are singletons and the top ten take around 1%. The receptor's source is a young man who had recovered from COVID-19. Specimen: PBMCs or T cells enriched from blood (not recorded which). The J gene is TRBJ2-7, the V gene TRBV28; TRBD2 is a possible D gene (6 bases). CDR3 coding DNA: TGTGCCAGCAGTTTAGACGGGGGTGCTGGGGCCTACGAGCAGTACTTC. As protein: CASSLDGGAGAYEQYF. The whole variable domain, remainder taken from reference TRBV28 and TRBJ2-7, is DVKVTQSSRYLVKRTGEKVFLECVQDMDHENMFWYRQDPGLGLRLIYFSYDVKMKEKGDIPEGYSVSREKKERFSLILESASTNQTSMYLCASSLDGGAGAYEQYFGPGTRLTVT.